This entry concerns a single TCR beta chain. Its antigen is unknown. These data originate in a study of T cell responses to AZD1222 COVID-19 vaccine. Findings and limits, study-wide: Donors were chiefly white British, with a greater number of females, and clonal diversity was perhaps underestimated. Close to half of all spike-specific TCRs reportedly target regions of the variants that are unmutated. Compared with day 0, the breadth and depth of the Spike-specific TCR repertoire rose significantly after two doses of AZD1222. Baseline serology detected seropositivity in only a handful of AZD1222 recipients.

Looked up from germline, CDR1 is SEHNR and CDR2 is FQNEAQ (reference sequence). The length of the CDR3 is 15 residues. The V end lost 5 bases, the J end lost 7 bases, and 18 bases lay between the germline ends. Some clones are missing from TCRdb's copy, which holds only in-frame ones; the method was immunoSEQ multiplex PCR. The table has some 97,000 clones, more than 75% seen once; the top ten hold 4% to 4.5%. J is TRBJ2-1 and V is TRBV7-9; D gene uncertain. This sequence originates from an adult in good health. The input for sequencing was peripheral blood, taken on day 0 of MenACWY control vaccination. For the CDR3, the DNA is TGTGCCAGCAGCCAGACAACGACAAGACGAAATGAGCAGTTCTTC. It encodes CASSQTTTRRNEQFF.